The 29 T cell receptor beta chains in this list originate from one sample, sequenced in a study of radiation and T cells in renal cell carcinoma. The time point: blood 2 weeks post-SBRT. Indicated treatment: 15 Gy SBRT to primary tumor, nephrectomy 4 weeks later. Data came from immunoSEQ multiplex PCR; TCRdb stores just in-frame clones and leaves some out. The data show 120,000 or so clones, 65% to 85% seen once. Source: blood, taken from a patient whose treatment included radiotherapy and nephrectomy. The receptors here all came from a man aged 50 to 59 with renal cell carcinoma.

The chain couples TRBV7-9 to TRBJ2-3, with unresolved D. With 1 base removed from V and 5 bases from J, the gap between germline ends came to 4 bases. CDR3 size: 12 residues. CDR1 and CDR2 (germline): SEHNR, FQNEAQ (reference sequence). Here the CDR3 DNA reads TGTGCCAGCAGCTTAGTCGGAGATACGCAGTATTTT. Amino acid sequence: CASSLVGDTQYF. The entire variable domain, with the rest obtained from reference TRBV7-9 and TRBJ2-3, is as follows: DTGVSQNPRHKITKRGQNVTFRCDPISEHNRLYWYRQTLGQGPEFLTYFQNEAQLEKSRLLSDRFSAERPKGSFSTLEIQRTEQGDSAMYLCASSLVGDTQYFGPGTRLTVL.

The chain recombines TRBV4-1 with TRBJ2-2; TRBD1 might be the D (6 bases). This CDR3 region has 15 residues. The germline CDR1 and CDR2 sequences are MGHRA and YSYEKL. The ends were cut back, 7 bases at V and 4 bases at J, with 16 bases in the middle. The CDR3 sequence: CASTRTETITGELFF. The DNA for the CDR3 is TGCGCCAGCACGCGGACAGAAACAATCACCGGGGAGCTGTTTTTT.

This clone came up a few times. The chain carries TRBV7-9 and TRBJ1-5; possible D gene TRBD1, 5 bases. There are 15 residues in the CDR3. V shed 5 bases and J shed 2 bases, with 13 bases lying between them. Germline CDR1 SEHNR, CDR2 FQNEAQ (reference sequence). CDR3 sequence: CASSSGGFGNQPQHF. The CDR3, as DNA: TGTGCCAGCAGCAGTGGGGGTTTCGGCAATCAGCCCCAGCATTTT.

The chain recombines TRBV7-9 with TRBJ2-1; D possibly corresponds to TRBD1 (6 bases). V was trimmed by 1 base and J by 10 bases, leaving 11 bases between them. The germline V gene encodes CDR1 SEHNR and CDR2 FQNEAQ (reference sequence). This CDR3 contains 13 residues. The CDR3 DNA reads TGTGCCAGCAGCTTAGTGCAGGGGTGGGAGCAGTTCTTC. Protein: CASSLVQGWEQFF.

The CDR3 here is CAISDPGQGAFNYGYTF. The CDR3 nucleotides read TGTGCCATCAGTGACCCGGGACAGGGGGCGTTTAACTATGGCTACACCTTC. The chain is built from TRBV10-3 and TRBJ1-2; 12 bases align to TRBD1. The CDR3 runs to 17 residues. V lost 3 bases and J lost 1; bases outside the gene matches: 6. The germline V gene has CDR1 ENHRY and CDR2 SYGVKD.

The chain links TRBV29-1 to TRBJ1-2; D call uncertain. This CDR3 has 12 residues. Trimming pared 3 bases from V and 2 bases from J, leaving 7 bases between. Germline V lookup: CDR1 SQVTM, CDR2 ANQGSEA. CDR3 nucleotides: TGCAGCGTTGAGGTCTTAAACTATGGCTACACCTTC. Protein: CSVEVLNYGYTF.

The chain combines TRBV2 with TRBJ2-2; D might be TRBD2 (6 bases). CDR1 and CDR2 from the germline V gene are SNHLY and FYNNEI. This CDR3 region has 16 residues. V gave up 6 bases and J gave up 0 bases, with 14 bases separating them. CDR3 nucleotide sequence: TGTGCCAGCAGGGAAACTAGCCCTACGAACACCGGGGAGCTGTTTTTT. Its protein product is CASRETSPTNTGELFF.

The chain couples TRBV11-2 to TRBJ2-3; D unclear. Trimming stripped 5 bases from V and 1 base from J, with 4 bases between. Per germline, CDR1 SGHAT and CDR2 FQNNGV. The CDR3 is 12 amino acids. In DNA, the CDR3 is TGTGCCAGCAGCACGCGCACAGATACGCAGTATTTT. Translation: CASSTRTDTQYF. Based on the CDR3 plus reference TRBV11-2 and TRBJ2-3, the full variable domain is EAGVAQSPRYKIIEKRQSVAFWCNPISGHATLYWYQQILGQGPKLLIQFQNNGVVDDSQLPKDRFSAERLKGVDSTLKIQPAKLEDSAVYLCASSTRTDTQYFGPGTRLTVL.

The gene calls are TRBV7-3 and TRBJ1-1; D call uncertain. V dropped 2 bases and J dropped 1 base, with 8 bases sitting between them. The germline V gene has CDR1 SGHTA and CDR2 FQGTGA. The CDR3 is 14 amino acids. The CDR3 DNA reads TGTGCCAGCAGCTTATCTGGGAAGAACACTGAAGCTTTCTTT. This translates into CASSLSGKNTEAFF. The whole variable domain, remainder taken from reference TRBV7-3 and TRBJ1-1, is GAGVSQTPSNKVTEKGKYVELRCDPISGHTALYWYRQSLGQGPEFLIYFQGTGAADDSGLPNDRFFAVRPEGSVSTLKIQRTERGDSAVYLCASSLSGKNTEAFFGQGTRLTVV.

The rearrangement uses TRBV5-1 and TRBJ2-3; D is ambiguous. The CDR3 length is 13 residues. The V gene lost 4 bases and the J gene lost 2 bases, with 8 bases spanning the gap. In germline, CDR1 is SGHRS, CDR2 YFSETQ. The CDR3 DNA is TGCGCCAGCAGCCACCTACCCACAGATACGCAGTATTTT. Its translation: CASSHLPTDTQYF. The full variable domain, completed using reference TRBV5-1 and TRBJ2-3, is KAGVTQTPRYLIKTRGQQVTLSCSPISGHRSVSWYQQTPGQGLQFLFEYFSETQRNKGNFPGRFSGRQFSNSRSEMNVSTLELGDSALYLCASSHLPTDTQYFGPGTRLTVL.

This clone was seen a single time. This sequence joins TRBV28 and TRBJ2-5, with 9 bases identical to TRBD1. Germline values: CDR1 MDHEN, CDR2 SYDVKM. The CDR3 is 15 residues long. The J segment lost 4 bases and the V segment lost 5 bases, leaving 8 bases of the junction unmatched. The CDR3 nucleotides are TGTGCCAGCAGTATACCGGGACAGGGAGGAGAGACCCAGTACTTC. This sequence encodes CASSIPGQGGETQYF.

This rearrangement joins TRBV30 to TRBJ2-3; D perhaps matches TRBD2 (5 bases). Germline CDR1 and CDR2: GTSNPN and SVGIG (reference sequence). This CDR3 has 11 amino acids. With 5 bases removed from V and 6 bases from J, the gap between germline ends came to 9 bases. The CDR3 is CAWGPGDTQYF. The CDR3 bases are TGTGCCTGGGGGCCGGGGGATACGCAGTATTTT.

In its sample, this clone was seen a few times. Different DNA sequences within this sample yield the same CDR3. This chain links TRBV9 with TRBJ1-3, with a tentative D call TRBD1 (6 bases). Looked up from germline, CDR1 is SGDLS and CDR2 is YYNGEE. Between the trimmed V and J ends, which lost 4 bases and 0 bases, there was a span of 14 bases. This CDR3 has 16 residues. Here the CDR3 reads CASSTRSGASGNTIYF. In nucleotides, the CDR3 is TGTGCCAGCAGCACCCGATCAGGGGCCTCTGGAAACACCATATATTTT.

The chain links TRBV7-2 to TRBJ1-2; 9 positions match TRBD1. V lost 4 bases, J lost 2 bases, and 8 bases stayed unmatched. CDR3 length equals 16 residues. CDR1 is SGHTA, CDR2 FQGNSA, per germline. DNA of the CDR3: TGTGCCAGCAGCTCAGGACAGGGGCTCATAAACTATGGCTACACCTTC. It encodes CASSSGQGLINYGYTF.

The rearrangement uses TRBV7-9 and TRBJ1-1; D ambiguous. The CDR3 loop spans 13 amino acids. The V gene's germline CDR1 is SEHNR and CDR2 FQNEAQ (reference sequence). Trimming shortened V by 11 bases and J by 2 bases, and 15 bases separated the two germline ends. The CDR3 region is CAGTGGVNTEAFF. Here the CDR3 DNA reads TGTGCCGGTACTGGTGGGGTCAACACTGAAGCTTTCTTT.

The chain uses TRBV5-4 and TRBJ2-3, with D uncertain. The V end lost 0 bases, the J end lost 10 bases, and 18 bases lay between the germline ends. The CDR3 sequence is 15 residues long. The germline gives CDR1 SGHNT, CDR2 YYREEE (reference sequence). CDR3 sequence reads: CASSLGGVGYEAQYF. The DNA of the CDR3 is TGTGCCAGCAGCTTGGGAGGAGTAGGTTACGAAGCGCAGTATTTT.

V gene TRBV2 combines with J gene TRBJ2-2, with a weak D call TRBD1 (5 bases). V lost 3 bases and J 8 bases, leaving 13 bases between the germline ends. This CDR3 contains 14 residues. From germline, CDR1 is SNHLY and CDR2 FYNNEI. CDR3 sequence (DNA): TGTGCCAGCAGTGAGCGCAGGGCCTCAGGGGAGCTGTTTTTT. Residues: CASSERRASGELFF.

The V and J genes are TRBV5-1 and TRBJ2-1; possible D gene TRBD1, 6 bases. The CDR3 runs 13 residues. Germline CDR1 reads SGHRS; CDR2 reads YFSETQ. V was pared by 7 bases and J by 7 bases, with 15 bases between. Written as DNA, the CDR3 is TGCGCCAGCCTAGACGCTAGGGGGAATGAGCAGTTCTTC. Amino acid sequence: CASLDARGNEQFF.

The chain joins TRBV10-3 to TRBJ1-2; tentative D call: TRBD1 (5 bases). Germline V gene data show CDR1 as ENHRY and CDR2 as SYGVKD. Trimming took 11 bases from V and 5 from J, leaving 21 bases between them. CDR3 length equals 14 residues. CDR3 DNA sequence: TGTGCCGTCTCCCCTTCCCAGGGACCTTATGGCTACACCTTC. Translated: CAVSPSQGPYGYTF.

CDR3 region: CASRSGTEGPGGYTF. CDR3 bases: TGTGCCAGCAGATCCGGGACAGAGGGCCCGGGGGGCTACACCTTC. The chain is built from TRBV6-5 and TRBJ1-2, with TRBD1 matching 7 bases. Germline values: CDR1 MNHEY, CDR2 SVGAGI. The J segment lost 8 bases and the V segment lost 6 bases, leaving 15 bases of the junction unmatched. This CDR3 is 15 amino acids long.

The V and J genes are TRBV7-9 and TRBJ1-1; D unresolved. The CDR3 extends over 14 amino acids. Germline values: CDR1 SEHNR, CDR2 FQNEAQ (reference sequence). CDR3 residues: CGGGSDNMNTEAFF. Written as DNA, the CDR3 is TGTGGCGGAGGGTCAGACAACATGAACACTGAAGCTTTCTTT.

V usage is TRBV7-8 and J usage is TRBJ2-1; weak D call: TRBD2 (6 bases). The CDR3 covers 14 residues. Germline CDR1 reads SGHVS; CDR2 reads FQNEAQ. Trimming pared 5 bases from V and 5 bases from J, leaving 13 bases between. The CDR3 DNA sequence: TGTGCCAGCAGCCCAGCCGGGACTCACAATGAGCAGTTCTTC. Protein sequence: CASSPAGTHNEQFF.

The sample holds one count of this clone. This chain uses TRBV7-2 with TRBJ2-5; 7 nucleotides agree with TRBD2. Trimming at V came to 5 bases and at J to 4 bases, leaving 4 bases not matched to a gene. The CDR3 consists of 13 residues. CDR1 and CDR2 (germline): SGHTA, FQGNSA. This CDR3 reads CASSRTRTETQYF. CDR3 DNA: TGTGCCAGCAGCCGGACTAGAACAGAGACCCAGTACTTC. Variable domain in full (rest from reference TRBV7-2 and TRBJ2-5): GAGVSQSPSNKVTEKGKDVELRCDPISGHTALYWYRQSLGQGLEFLIYFQGNSAPDKSGLPSDRFSAERTGGSVSTLTIQRTQQEDSAVYLCASSRTRTETQYFGPGTRLLVL.

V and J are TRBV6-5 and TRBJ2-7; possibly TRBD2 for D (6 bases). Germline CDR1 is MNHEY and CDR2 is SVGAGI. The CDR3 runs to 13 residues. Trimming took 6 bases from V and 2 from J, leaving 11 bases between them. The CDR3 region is CASRTRETYEQYF. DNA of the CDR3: TGTGCCAGCAGGACCCGGGAGACCTACGAGCAGTACTTC.

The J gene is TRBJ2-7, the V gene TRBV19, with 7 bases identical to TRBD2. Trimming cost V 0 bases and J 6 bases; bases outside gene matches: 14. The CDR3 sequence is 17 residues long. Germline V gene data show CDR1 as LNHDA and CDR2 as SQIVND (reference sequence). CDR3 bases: TGTGCCAGTAGTATAGATCGTGGGGGAGGGCCTGTCGGCGAGCAGTACTTC. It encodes CASSIDRGGGPVGEQYF.

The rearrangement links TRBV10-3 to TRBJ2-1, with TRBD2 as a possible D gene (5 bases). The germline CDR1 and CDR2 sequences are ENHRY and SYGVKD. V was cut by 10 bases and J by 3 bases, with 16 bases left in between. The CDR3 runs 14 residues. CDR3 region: CATRPNRGYNEQFF. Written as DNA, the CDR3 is TGTGCCACCCGGCCGAACCGGGGCTACAATGAGCAGTTCTTC.

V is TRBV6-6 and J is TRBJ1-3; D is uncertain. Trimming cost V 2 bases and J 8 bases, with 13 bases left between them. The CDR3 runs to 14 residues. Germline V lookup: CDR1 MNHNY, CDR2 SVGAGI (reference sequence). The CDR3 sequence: CASSYPSSSDTIYF. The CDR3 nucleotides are TGTGCCAGCAGTTACCCATCTTCCAGTGACACCATATATTTT.

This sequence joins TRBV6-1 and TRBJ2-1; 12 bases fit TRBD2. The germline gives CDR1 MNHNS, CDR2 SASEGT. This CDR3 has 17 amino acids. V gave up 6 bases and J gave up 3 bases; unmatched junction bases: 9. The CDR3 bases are TGTGCCAGCAGCGAAAACCCGGGACTAGCGGGCTACAATGAGCAGTTCTTC. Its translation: CASSENPGLAGYNEQFF.

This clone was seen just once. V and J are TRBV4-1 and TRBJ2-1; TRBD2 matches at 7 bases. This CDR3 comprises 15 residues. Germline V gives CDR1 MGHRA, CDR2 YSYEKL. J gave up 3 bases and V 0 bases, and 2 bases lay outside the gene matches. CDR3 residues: CASSQEGGGYNEQFF. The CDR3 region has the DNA TGCGCCAGCAGCCAAGAGGGGGGGGGCTACAATGAGCAGTTCTTC.